These 7 T cell receptor beta chains originate from one sample sequenced in a study of naive and memory T cell subsets. Study-wide findings and caveats: Naive repertoires, especially CD8, held a few larger clonotypes, possibly memory cells re-expressing CD45RA.

Two oligonucleotides, mixed equimolar, formed the beta constant-region primer covering TRBC1 and TRBC2. Four rounds of PCR amplified the ligated cDNA using nested alpha and beta constant-region primers plus SP2. TCRdb recomputed calls from the UMI-ligation and nested PCR reads with MiXCR, one row per CDR3 protein. The sample shows roughly 100,000 distinct CDR3 sequences, about 11% of them seen only once. Antigens of these TCRs are unknown. The sequenced sample consisted of naive CD4+ T cells from blood. These receptors all come from a human donor in good health.

This clonotype was seen ten or more times. V usage is TRBV19 and J usage is TRBJ2-7, with 10 positions matching TRBD2. V lost 5 bases to trimming and J lost 2 bases; unmatched junction nucleotides: 6. CDR3 length: 15 residues. Per the germline V gene, CDR1 is LNHDA and CDR2 is SQIVND (reference sequence). CDR3 sequence reads: CASSGVAGGPYEQYF. The CDR3 bases are TGTGCCAGTAGTGGGGTAGCGGGAGGACCCTACGAGCAGTACTTC.

This clonotype was observed a handful of times. The genes are TRBV18 and TRBJ1-5, with unresolved D. The CDR3 is made up of 14 amino acids. The ends were cut back, 3 bases at V and 5 bases at J, with 11 bases in the middle. Germline V gene sequence: CDR1 KGHSH, CDR2 LQKENI. The CDR3 nucleotides are TGTGCCAGCTCACCGTTCGAGGGATATCAGCCCCAGCATTTT. Residues: CASSPFEGYQPQHF.

With regard to this clonotype: A much larger clonotype is one base distant, so this may be a read error. CDR3 DNA sequence: TGCAGCGTTGAGCCATCCTCTGGAAACACCATAAATTTT. Translation: CSVEPSSGNTINF. The gene calls are TRBV29-1 and TRBJ1-3; D unclear. Per the germline V gene, CDR1 is SQVTM and CDR2 is ANQGSEA. This CDR3 has 13 amino acids.

This chain joins TRBV27 and TRBJ2-2; D unresolved. Trimming cost V 4 bases and J 0 bases, with 6 bases left between them. Looked up from germline, CDR1 is MNHEY and CDR2 is SMNVEV (reference sequence). This CDR3 is 14 amino acids long. The CDR3 DNA sequence: TGTGCCAGCAGTTGGTCTGCGAACACCGGGGAGCTGTTTTTT. Amino acids: CASSWSANTGELFF.

Details on this clonotype: Possible read error: a much larger clone is one base away. The V gene is TRBV12-5, the J gene TRBJ1-1, with D uncertain. Deletions cut 0 bases from V and 4 bases from J, with 24 bases between. The CDR3 is 19 amino acids. Germline V CDR1 and CDR2: LGHNT, FRNRAP. CDR3 nucleotide sequence: TGTGCTAGTGGTTTGGTAAGACAAAGGGTCCGGGATATGAGCACTGAAGCTTTCTTT. It specifies CASGLVRQRVRDMSTEAFF.

This clonotype has more than one count but fewer than ten. The J gene is TRBJ1-4, the V gene TRBV7-8; D gene ambiguous. The CDR3 length is 13 residues. CDR1 is SGHVS, CDR2 FQNEAQ, per germline. The ends were cut back, 5 bases at V and 5 bases at J, with 9 bases in the middle. The CDR3 is CASSRHGNEKLFF. CDR3 nucleotides: TGTGCCAGCAGCCGGCACGGGAATGAAAAACTGTTTTTT.

This clonotype was counted only a few times. This rearrangement joins TRBV11-2 to TRBJ2-1; D is perhaps TRBD1 (6 bases). Trimming left V 5 bases short and J 0 bases short, with 14 bases between. Germline assignment: CDR1 SGHAT and CDR2 FQNNGV. The CDR3 is made up of 16 amino acids. The CDR3 loop is CASSAGTLSSYNEQFF. CDR3 nucleotide sequence: TGTGCCAGCAGCGCCGGGACACTAAGCTCCTACAATGAGCAGTTCTTC. The whole variable domain, filled in from reference TRBV11-2 and TRBJ2-1, reads EAGVAQSPRYKIIEKRQSVAFWCNPISGHATLYWYQQILGQGPKLLIQFQNNGVVDDSQLPKDRFSAERLKGVDSTLKIQPAKLEDSAVYLCASSAGTLSSYNEQFFGPGTRLTVL.